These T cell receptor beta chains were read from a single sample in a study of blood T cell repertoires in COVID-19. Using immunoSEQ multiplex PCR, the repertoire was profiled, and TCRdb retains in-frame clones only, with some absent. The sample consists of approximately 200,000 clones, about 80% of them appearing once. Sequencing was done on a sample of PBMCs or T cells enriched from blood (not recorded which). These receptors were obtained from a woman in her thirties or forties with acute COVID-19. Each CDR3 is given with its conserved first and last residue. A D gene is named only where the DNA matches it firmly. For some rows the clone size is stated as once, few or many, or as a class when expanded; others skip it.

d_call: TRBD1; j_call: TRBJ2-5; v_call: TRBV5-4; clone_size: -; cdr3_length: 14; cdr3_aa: CASSRDRAQETQYF; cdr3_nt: TGTGCCAGCAGTCGAGACAGGGCCCAAGAGACCCAGTACTTC
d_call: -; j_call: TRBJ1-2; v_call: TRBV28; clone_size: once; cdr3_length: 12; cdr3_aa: CASSLTGYGYTF; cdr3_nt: TGTGCCAGCAGTTTAACGGGCTATGGCTACACCTTC
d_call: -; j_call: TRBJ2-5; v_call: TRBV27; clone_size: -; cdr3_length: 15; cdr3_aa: CASSLRQAFQETQYF; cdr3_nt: TGTGCCAGCAGTCTCCGACAGGCATTCCAAGAGACCCAGTACTTC
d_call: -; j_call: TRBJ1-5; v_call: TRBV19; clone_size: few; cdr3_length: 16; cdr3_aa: CASRSVSAGGNQPQHF; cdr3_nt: TGTGCCAGTAGGTCCGTGTCCGCAGGGGGCAATCAGCCCCAGCATTTT
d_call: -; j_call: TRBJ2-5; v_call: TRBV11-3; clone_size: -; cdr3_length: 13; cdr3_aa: CASSLAAEETQYF; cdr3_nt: TGTGCCAGCAGCTTAGCAGCGGAAGAGACCCAGTACTTC
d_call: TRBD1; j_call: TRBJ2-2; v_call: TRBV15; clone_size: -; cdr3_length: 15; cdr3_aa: CATSRTGFNTGELFF; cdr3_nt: TGTGCCACCAGCAGGACAGGGTTCAACACCGGGGAGCTGTTTTTT
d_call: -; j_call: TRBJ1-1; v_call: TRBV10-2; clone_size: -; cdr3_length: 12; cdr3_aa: CASSGEGTEAFF; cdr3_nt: TGCGCCAGCAGTGGGGAGGGCACTGAAGCTTTCTTT
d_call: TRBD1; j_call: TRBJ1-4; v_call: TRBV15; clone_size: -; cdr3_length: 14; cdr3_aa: CATSRDRGGEKLFF; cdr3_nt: TGTGCCACCAGCAGGGACAGGGGTGGCGAAAAACTGTTTTTT
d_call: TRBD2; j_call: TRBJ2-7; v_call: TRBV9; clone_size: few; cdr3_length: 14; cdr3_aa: CASSVRLAGAEQYF; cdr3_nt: TGTGCCAGCAGCGTTCGACTAGCGGGAGCCGAGCAGTACTTC
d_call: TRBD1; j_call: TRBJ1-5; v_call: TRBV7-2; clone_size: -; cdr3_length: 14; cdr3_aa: CASSSGTGNQPQHF; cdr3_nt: TGTGCCAGCAGCTCCGGGACAGGCAATCAGCCCCAGCATTTT
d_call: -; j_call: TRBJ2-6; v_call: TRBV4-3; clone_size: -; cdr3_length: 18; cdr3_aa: CASSQVNRWDSGANVLTF; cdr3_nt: TGCGCCAGCAGCCAAGTGAACAGGTGGGACTCTGGGGCCAACGTCCTGACTTTC
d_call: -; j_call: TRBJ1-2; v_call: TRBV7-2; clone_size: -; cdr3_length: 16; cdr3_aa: CASSHLSPWGDYGYTF; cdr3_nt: TGTGCCAGCAGCCACCTTTCCCCTTGGGGGGACTATGGCTACACCTTC
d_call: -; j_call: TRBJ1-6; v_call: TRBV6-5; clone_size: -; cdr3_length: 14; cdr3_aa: CASSTGRINSPLHF; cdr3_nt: TGTGCCAGCAGCACAGGACGGATTAATTCACCCCTCCACTTT
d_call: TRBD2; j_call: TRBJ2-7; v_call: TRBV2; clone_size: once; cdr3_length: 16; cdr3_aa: CASRSLGSGSRYEQYF; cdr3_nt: TGTGCCAGCAGGTCGCTAGGGAGCGGGAGTCGTTACGAGCAGTACTTC
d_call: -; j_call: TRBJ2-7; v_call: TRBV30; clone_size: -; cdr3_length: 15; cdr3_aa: CAWRDRGTVTWEQYF; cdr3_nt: TGTGCCTGGAGGGACCGCGGGACGGTGACGTGGGAGCAGTACTTC
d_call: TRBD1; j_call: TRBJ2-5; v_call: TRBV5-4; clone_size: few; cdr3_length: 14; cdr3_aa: CASTPSGTEETQYF; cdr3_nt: TGTGCCAGCACCCCATCCGGGACAGAAGAGACCCAGTACTTC
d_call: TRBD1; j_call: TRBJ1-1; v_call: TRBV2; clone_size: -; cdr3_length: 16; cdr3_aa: CASSRTGVVGNTEAFF; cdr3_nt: TGTGCCAGCAGCCGCACAGGGGTGGTGGGGAACACTGAAGCTTTCTTT
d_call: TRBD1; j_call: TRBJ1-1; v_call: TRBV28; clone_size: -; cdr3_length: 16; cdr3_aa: CASSSTWGQGRTEAFF; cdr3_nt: TGTGCCAGCAGTTCCACCTGGGGACAGGGGCGAACTGAAGCTTTCTTT
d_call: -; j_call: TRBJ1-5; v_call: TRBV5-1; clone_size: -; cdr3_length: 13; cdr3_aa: CASSLVTGQPQHF; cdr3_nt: TGCGCCAGCAGCTTGGTAACGGGGCAGCCCCAGCATTTT
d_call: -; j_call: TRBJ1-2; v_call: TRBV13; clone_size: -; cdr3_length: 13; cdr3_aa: CASSSGGVGGYTF; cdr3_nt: TGTGCCAGCAGCTCTGGGGGGGTGGGTGGCTACACCTTC
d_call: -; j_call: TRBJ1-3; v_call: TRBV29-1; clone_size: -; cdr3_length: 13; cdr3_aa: CSVSLGSGNTIYF; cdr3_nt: TGCAGCGTTTCTCTCGGCTCTGGAAACACCATATATTTT
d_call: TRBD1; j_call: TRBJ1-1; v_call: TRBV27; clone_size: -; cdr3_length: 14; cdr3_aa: CASATTGGWTEAFF; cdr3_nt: TGTGCCAGCGCCACAACAGGGGGTTGGACTGAAGCTTTCTTT
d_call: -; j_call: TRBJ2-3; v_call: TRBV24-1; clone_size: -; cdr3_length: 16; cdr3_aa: CATSAPRAGPADTQYF; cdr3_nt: TGTGCCACCAGCGCGCCCCGCGCGGGACCAGCAGATACGCAGTATTTT
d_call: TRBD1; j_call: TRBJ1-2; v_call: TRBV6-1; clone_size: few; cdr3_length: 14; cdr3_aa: CASSEETGGRDDTF; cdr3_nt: TGTGCCAGCAGTGAAGAGACAGGGGGCCGGGATGACACCTTC
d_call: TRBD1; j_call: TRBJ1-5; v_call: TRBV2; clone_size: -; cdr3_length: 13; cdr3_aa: CASTLDRGQPQHF; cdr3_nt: TGTGCCAGCACCCTAGACAGGGGGCAGCCCCAGCATTTT
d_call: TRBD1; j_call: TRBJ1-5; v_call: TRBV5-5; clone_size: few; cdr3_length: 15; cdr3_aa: CASSPWTGDNQPQHF; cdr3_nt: TGTGCCAGCAGCCCGTGGACAGGGGACAATCAGCCCCAGCATTTT
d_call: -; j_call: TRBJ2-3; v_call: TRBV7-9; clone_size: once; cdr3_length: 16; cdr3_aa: CASSLVGSSSTDTQYF; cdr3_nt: TGTGCCAGCAGCTTAGTAGGGAGCTCTAGCACAGATACGCAGTATTTT
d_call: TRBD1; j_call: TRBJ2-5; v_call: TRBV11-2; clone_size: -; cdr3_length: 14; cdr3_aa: CASSAEGALETQYF; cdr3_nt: TGTGCCAGCAGCGCCGAGGGGGCCCTAGAGACCCAGTACTTC
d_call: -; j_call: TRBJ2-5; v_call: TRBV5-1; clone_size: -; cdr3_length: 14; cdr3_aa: CASSQAGTQETQYF; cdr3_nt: TGCGCCAGCAGCCAGGCAGGTACGCAAGAGACCCAGTACTTC
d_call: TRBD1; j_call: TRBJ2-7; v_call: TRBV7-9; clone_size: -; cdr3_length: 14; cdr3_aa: CASSSGTGYHEQYF; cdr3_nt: TGTGCCAGCAGCTCCGGGACAGGGTACCACGAGCAGTACTTC
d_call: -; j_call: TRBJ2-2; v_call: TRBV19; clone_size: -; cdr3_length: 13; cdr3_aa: CASNGRLTGELFF; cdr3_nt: TGTGCCAGTAATGGCAGGCTCACCGGGGAGCTGTTTTTT